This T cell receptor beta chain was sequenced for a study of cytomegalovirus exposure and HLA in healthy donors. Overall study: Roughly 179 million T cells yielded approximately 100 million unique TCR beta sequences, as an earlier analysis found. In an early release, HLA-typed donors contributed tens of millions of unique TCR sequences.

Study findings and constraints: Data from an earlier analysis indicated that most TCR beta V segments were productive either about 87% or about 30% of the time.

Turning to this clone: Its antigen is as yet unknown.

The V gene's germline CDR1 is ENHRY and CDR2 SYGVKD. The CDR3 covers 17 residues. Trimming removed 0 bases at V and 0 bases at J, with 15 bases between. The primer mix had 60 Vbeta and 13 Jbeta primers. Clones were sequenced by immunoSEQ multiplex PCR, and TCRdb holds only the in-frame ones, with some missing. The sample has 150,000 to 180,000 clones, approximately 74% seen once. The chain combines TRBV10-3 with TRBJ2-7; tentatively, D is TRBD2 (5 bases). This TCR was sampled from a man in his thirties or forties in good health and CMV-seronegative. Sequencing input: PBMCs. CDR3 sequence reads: CAISESSLDGLSYEQYF. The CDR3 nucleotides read TGTGCCATCAGTGAGTCGAGCCTGGACGGACTCTCCTACGAGCAGTACTTC.